This TCR beta chain came from a study of cytomegalovirus exposure and HLA in healthy donors. As for the study in general: The platform used for the 95 to 150 validation repertoires matched that of the roughly 670 first-cohort repertoires, a later analysis reported. Study results and caveats: Most TCR sequences were uncommon, yet certain public TCRs appeared in many donors. The tendency of first-cohort TCR clusters to co-occur in the 90 to 150 validation repertoires was the finding of a later analysis. There were under 200 TCR beta chains listed as cytomegalovirus-associated.

About this clone itself: Its target is unknown.

TCRdb's copy holds only in-frame clones and misses some; the assay was immunoSEQ multiplex PCR. Among more than 65,000 clones, approximately 96% were seen once, and the ten largest hold roughly 1.3%. This clonotype was obtained from a young woman in good health and CMV-seronegative. The source material was PBMCs.

Here the CDR3 DNA reads TGTGCCAGCAGTTACTCGACAGCAGACACCGGGGAGCTGTTTTTT. Translating gives CASSYSTADTGELFF. This chain connects TRBV6-5 to TRBJ2-2, with D perhaps TRBD1 (5 bases). The CDR3 spans 15 residues. V was trimmed by 0 bases and J by 3 bases, leaving 8 bases between them. Germline V gives CDR1 MNHEY, CDR2 SVGAGI.